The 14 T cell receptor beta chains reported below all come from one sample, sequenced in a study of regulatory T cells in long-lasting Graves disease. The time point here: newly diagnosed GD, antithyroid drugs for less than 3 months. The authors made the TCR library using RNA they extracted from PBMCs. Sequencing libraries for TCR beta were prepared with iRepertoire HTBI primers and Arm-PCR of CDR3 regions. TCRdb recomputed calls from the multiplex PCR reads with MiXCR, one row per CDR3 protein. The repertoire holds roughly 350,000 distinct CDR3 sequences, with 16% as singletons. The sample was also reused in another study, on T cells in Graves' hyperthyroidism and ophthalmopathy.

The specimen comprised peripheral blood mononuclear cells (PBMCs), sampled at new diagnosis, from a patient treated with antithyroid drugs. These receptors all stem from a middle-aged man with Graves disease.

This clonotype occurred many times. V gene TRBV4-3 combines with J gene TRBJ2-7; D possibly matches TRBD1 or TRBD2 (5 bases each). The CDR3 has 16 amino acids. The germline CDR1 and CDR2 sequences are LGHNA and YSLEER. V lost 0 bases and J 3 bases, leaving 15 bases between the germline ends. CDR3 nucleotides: TGCGCCAGCAGCCAAGATGGGGGTAGCCCCCTCTACGAGCAGTACTTC. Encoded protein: CASSQDGGSPLYEQYF.

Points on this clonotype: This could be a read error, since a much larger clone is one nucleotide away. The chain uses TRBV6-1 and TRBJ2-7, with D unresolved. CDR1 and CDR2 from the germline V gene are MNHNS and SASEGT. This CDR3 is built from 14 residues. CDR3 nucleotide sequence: TGTGCCAGCAGTCACAGACACCGCTCCTACAAGCAGTACTTC. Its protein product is CASSHRHRSYKQYF.

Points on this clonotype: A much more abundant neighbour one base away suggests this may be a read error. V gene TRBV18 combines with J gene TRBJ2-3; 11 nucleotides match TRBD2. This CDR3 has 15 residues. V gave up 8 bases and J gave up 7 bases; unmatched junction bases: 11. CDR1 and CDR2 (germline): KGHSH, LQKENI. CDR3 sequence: CASSITSGGANTQYF. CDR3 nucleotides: TGTGCCAGCAGTATAACTAGCGGGGGAGCAAATACGCAGTATTTT.

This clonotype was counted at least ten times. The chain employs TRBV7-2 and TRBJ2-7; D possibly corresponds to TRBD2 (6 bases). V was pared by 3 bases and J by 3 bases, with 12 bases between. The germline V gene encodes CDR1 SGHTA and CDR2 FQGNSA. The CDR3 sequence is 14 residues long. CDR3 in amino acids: CASSFQGGNYEQYF. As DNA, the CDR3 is TGTGCCAGCAGCTTCCAAGGAGGGAACTACGAGCAGTACTTC.

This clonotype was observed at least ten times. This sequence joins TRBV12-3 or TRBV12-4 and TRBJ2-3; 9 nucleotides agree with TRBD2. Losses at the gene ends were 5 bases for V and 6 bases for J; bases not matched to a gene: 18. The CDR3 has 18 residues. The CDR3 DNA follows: TGTGCCAGCAGTGCCCGCTATTCGGCGGGGGGGCCTGGTGATACGCAGTATTTT. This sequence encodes CASSARYSAGGPGDTQYF.

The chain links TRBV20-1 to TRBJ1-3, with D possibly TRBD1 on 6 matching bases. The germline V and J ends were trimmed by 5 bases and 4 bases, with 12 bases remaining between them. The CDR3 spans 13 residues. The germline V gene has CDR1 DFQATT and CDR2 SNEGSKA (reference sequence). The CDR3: CSAVDSRGNTIYF. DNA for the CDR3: TGCAGTGCTGTGGACAGCCGGGGAAACACCATATATTTT.

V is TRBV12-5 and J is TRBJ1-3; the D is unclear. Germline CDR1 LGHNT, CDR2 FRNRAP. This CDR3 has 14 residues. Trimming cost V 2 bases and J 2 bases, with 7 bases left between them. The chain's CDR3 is CASGLSVAGNTIYF. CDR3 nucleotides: TGTGCTAGTGGTTTGTCAGTCGCTGGAAACACCATATATTTT.

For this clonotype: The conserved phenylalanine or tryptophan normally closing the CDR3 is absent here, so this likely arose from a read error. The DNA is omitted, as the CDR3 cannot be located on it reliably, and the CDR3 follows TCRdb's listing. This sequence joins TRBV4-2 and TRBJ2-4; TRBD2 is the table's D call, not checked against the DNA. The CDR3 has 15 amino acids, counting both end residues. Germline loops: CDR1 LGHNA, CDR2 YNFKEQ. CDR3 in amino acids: CASSQMDTGGQYFGP.

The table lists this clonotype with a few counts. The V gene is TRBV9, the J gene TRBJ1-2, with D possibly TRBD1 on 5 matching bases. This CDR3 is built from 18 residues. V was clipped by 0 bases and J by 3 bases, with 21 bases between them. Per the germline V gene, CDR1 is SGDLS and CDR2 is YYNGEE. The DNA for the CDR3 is TGTGCCAGCAGCGTAGAAGGTGGTTGGCAGGGTGAGGACTATGGCTACACCTTC. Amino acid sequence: CASSVEGGWQGEDYGYTF.

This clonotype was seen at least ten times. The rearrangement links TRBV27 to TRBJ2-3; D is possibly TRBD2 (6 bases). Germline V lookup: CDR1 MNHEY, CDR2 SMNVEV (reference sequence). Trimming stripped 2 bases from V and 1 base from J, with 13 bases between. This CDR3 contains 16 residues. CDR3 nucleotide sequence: TGTGCCAGCAGTTTACGGGGCGGCGGGGGCACAGATACGCAGTATTTT. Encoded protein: CASSLRGGGGTDTQYF.

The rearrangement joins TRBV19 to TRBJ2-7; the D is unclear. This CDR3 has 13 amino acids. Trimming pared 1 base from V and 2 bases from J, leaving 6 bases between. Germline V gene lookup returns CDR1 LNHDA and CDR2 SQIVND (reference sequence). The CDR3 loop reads CASSIGLTYEQYF. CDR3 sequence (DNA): TGTGCCAGTAGTATAGGTCTCACCTACGAGCAGTACTTC.

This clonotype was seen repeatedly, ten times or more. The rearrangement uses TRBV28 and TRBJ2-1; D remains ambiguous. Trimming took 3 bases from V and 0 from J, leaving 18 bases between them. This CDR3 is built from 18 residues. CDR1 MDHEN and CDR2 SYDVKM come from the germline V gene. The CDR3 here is CASSFRVGRSSSYNEQFF. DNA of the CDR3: TGTGCCAGCAGTTTTCGGGTGGGTAGGTCGAGCTCCTACAATGAGCAGTTCTTC.

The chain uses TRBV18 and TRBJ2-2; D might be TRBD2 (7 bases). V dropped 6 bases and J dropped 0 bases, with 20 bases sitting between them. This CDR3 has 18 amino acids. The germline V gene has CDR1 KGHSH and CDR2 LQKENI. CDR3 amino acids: CASSFRGALTANTGELFF. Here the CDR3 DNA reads TGTGCCAGCTCCTTCCGGGGGGCCCTGACGGCGAACACCGGGGAGCTGTTTTTT.

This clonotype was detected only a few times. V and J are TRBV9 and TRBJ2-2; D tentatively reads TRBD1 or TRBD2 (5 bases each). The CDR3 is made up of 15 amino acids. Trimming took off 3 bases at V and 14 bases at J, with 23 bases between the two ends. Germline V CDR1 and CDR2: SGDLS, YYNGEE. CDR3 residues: CASSESPLIGAGLFF. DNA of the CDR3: TGTGCCAGCAGCGAGTCCCCTCTTATCGGGGCCGGTCTGTTTTTT.